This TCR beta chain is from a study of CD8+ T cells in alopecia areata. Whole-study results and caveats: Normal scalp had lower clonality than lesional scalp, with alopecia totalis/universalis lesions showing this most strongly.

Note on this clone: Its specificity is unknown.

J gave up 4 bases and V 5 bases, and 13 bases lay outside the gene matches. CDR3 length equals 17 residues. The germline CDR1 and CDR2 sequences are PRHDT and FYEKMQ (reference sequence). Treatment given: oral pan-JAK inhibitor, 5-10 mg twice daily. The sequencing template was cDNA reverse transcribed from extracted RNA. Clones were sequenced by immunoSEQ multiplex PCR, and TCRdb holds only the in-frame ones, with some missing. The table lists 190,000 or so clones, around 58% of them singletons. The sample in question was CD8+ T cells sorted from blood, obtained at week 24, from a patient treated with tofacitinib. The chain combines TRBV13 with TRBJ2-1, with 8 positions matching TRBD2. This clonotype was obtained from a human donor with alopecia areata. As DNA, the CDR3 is TGTGCCAGCAGCACACTCCCGGGGGTAGCGGGATACAATGAGCAGTTCTTC. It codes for CASSTLPGVAGYNEQFF.